This TCR beta chain was identified during a study of T cells in Graves' hyperthyroidism and ophthalmopathy (dated by TCRdb to about 2019). About the investigation overall: Peripheral blood was collected at initial diagnosis, before any treatment. A discovery cohort of approximately 100 patients, roughly 45 with Graves' ophthalmopathy and 57 with stable Graves' hyperthyroidism, was used to find distinguishing TCR V-J signatures. Prospective prediction of ophthalmopathy was tested in an independent validation cohort consisting of 18 to 20 hyperthyroidism patients and more than 15 patients who later progressed to ophthalmopathy. The approximately 90 discovery patients were randomly split 7:3 into training and test sets. Thyroid tissue and blood T-cell repertoires from six Graves' hyperthyroidism patients were also compared in the study. Once sampling was done, hyperthyroidism patients were given methimazole at a starting dose of 30 mg daily, whereas ophthalmopathy patients were given high-dose intravenous methylprednisolone. TCR Vbeta CDR3 sequencing of 130 to 150 peripheral blood samples (roughly 43 ophthalmopathy, 75 hyperthyroidism and around 17 progressor patients) is reported in the paper.

Hyperthyroidism patients were aged 18 to 65 years and newly diagnosed, with disease duration of less than 2 months. The study excluded patients with uncontrolled infections, other autoimmune diseases, pregnancy or lactation. Diagnoses were established on the basis of clinical symptoms, serum thyroxine and TRAb, thyroid ultrasound, and orbital computed tomography. For progressor patients, blood was drawn at the first diagnosis of hyperthyroidism, before any ophthalmopathy symptoms had appeared. Ficoll-Paque density gradient centrifugation was used to isolate PBMCs from about 9 ml of fresh peripheral blood. Patients classed as progressors first received a Graves' hyperthyroidism diagnosis and then went on to develop ophthalmopathy during follow-up. Trizol reagent was used to extract total RNA, and RNA quality was then checked on an Agilent 2100 Bioanalyzer. The TCR beta CDR3 regions were amplified from RNA transcripts. The first round of RT-PCR for the TCR CDR3 was performed with the HTBI primer set and the Qiagen OneStep RT-PCR kit. Libraries were constructed in a second round of multiplex PCR, after which size selection and purification were performed. Sequencing of the libraries was done on an Illumina HiSeq2000 using paired-end 100 bp reads. Per the authors' processing: SOAPnuke was used to process the raw data, removing reads that contained adapters or uncalled bases, had a mean Phred below 15, or lacked an exact match to the constant primer or identifier. COPE v1.2.5 was used to merge high-quality paired reads, and clonotypes were defined as unique nucleotide sequences. Clonotypes were aligned to IMGT TRBV, TRBD and TRBJ reference segments using MiTCR v1.1. Analysis was restricted to V-J combinations with a frequency above 0.0001, which covered 98% to 99.2% of repertoires. The TCS score was defined as the ratio of F50 (clonal expansion) to E x V (chaos), calculated using BLOSUM62-based TCRdist between CDR3 peptides within each V-J. Welch's t-statistics and random forest reduced roughly 540 V-J features to 13, which were used in a naive Bayes classifier (R e1071). TCRdb reran the public reads through fastp at Q25 and MiXCR, keeping productive beta chains. Each CDR3 protein appears once, grouped with its most common genes and DNA. What appears here as the V and J calls and clone size reflects TCRdb's work, not the paper's. The sample includes under 450,000 distinct CDR3 sequences, with roughly 17% observed a single time. The ten largest account for around 35% of the sample.

Study-wide findings and limitations: Blood samples also contained most of the expanded thyroid clonotypes (frequency above 0.001), which suggests that blood repertoires may reflect thyroid immune responses. No statistical method was used to set the sample size in advance, and investigators knew the group allocation. A 13 V-J signature model separated ophthalmopathy from stable hyperthyroidism, with around 88% sensitivity and around 84% specificity in cross-validation and 80%/75% in testing. During validation, the model predicted progression to ophthalmopathy a median of approximately six months ahead of onset, with just under 71% sensitivity and 72% to 80% specificity.

This clonotype was detected many times. Its antigen remains unidentified. Qualities for individual bases were not recorded, and no much larger clone is one base off. The receptor's source is a woman aged 25 to 39 with Graves' hyperthyroidism that later progressed to Graves' ophthalmopathy. Sample: blood.

CDR3 loop: CASSEEYTGELFF. The nucleotide sequence is TGTGCCAGCAGTGAGGAATACACCGGGGAGCTGTTTTTT. The chain was built from TRBV2 and TRBJ2-2; the D gene is not confidently resolved. The junction shows trimming of 3 bases on V and 3 bases on J, plus 5 bases between the germline ends. The CDR3 measures 13 amino acids from cysteine to phenylalanine. CDR3 DNA is the only sequence kept; it has 39 bases, read in frame from the first base. CDR1 and CDR2 (SNHLY, FYNNEI) derive from the germline V gene.